Included here is one T cell receptor (beta chain) sequence, with context. The clone's antigen remains unknown. No per-base quality is available; no much larger clone lies one base away. The time point label on this specimen signifies: about 28 days (+/-7) after the second vaccine dose. Because spike-specific TCR depth and breadth did not differ between the two schedules, AZD1222 recipients who got a second dose at roughly 4 weeks were pooled with those who got a second dose at roughly 12 weeks. Samples from vaccinated people were obtained from the UK trials COV001 and COV002, which included a single-blind randomized controlled phase 2/3 trial of AZD1222 (ChAdOx1 nCoV-19) in healthy adults. Trial participant PBMC samples were collected at day 0 and day 28 after the second dose for TCRbeta chain sequencing. Trimming costs V 4 bases and J 10 bases, and their ends lie 23 bases apart. Including cysteine and phenylalanine, the CDR3 has 16 amino acids. Only the CDR3 portion is preserved as DNA: 48 bases, with reading frame beginning at the first base. The germline V gene (reference sequence) supplies CDR1 LNHDA and CDR2 SQIVND.

The data are from a study of T cell responses to AZD1222 COVID-19 vaccine (dated by TCRdb to the early 2020s). For the wider study: A total of 233 trial participants underwent TCR sequencing, of whom 207 received two doses of AZD1222 and about 26 received two doses of the MenACWY control vaccine. Trial participants were enrolled into age subgroups of 18-55, 56-69 and 70-plus years, which contained 148, 28 and 57 TCR-sequenced participants, respectively. Findings and caveats that apply to the study as a whole: Because no day 14 peak-response samples were available, the repertoires could be characterized only after the peak T cell response. Participants were mostly white British, with more females than males. The authors suggested clonal diversity may have been underestimated. Reportedly, close to half of the unique spike-specific TCRs recognized epitopes lying outside the regions that are mutated in the B.1.351 and B.1.1.7 variants. After two AZD1222 doses, spike-specific TCR breadth and depth were significantly higher than at day 0 and than in MenACWY recipients. In the small 56-69-year group, the increase in depth fell short of significance, most likely because of low power. The vaccine-associated CD4 TCRs covered the entire spike protein, and the dominant responses fell in regions 160-218 and 743-854. Conclusions about previously exposed vaccinees are limited because only five to seven AZD1222 recipients were SARS-CoV-2 seropositive at baseline.

The CDR3 regions of human TCRbeta chains were subjected to immunosequencing. The original methods were these. TCRs in the repertoires were compared against a reference library of SARS-CoV-2-specific TCRs that had been generated with the MIRA antigen-specificity platform. Breadth meant the fraction of unique TCRs that were SARS-CoV-2-associated, whereas depth meant the fraction of total T cells that were SARS-CoV-2-associated. Using the MIRA data, every spike-specific TCR was mapped to the spike region that the TCR reacted to and assigned to either a CD4 or a CD8 class. Log10-transformed breadth and depth values were compared by one-way ANOVA with Sidak's multiple comparisons tests. Not all clones reach the TCRdb copy of this immuneACCESS table, which keeps in-frame sequences only. Checked studies attribute under half of the gap to unresolved V genes and leave the rest unexplained. Clone size and the V and J calls come from that table; the DNA yielded D and trimming. The sample records 78,000 or so clones, about 78% of which are singletons. The ten largest clones represent about 51% of the sample.

The chain joins TRBV19 to TRBJ2-1; a weak D assignment points to TRBD1 (5 bases agree). The material was peripheral blood, obtained 28 days after the second AZD1222 dose. This receptor was identified in an adult who received the AZD1222 COVID-19 vaccine. The DNA reads TGTGCCAGTAGTACCCAGGGTGCAGGGTTGTATGGGGAGCAGTTCTTC. Translated, it reads CASSTQGAGLYGEQFF.